A single sample is the source of the 26 T cell receptor beta chains below, sequenced in a study of blood T cell repertoires in COVID-19 (dated by TCRdb to 2019 to 2021). The library was built by means of the immunoSEQ multiplex PCR assay. Not all clones reach the TCRdb copy of this immuneACCESS table, which keeps in-frame sequences only. Checked studies attribute under half of the gap to unresolved V genes and leave the rest unexplained. The sample profile shows 180,000 or so clones; approximately 80% of them were found once. The ten largest clones capture around 7.9% of the sample. The sequencing sample was made of peripheral blood. These receptors were collected from a woman between 45 and 65 years old with active or convalescent COVID-19.

The CDR3, as DNA: TGTGCCAGCATGCGGACAGGCAACTCCTACGAGCAGTACTTC. This encodes CASMRTGNSYEQYF. The V and J genes are TRBV2 and TRBJ2-7, with TRBD1 identical over 7 bases. This CDR3 is 14 amino acids long. Trimming cost V 7 bases and J 0 bases; bases outside gene matches: 6. The germline V gene encodes CDR1 SNHLY and CDR2 FYNNEI.

The chain has TRBV11-1 and TRBJ1-1; no clear D gene. The CDR3 totals 14 residues. V dropped 5 bases and J dropped 5 bases, with 15 bases sitting between them. CDR1 and CDR2 (germline): SGHAT, FQDESV (reference sequence). CDR3 bases: TGTGCCAGCAGCCACAGCCTTTCGGGAACTGAAGCTTTCTTT. It is translated as CASSHSLSGTEAFF.

A note on this clone: The germline gene is not matched at one end of the junction; a read error may be the cause. The chain has TRBV24-1 and TRBJ1-1, with D hard to call. The CDR3 has 14 amino acids. CDR1 is KGHDR, CDR2 SFDVKD, per germline. CDR3 DNA sequence: TGTGCCACCAGTGTTTTGAGGGAGGGCACTGAAGCTTTCTTT. This translates into CATSVLREGTEAFF.

CDR3 sequence reads: CASSSTSATQFF. The CDR3 DNA sequence: TGTGCCAGCAGCTCTACTAGCGCCACGCAGTTCTTC. The V gene is TRBV7-2, the J gene TRBJ2-1; 7 nucleotides align to TRBD2. CDR3 length: 12 residues. Germline V gene sequence: CDR1 SGHTA, CDR2 FQGNSA. Trimming removed 4 bases from V and 12 bases from J; junction bases left unmatched: 6.

This clone was detected a few times. This chain's CDR3 is CASSLDVGAANYEQYF. For the CDR3, the DNA is TGTGCCAGCAGCTTAGATGTGGGGGCCGCCAACTACGAGCAGTACTTC. The J gene is TRBJ2-7, the V gene TRBV11-3; tentative D call: TRBD1 (6 bases). The CDR3 sequence is 16 residues long. CDR1 and CDR2 from the germline V gene are SGHNT and YENEEA. V lost 0 bases, J lost 3 bases, and 15 bases lay in between.

This sequence joins TRBV7-2 and TRBJ1-2; unclear D gene. V lost 2 bases to trimming and J lost 6 bases, with 4 bases between them. From germline, CDR1 is SGHTA and CDR2 FQGNSA. This CDR3 region has 11 residues. The CDR3, as DNA: TGTGCCAGCAGCTTAACACATGGCTACACCTTC. Amino acids: CASSLTHGYTF.

A word on this clone: A single base is all that separates this from a far larger clone, so a read error is likely. The chain employs TRBV7-8 and TRBJ2-7; D is undetermined. V lost 1 base, J lost 3 bases, and 4 bases lay in between. The CDR3 contains 12 residues. Looked up from germline, CDR1 is SGHVS and CDR2 is FQNEAQ. The CDR3 sequence: CASSLVGYEQYF. CDR3 sequence (DNA): TGTGCCAGCAGCTTAGTCGGCTACGAGCAGTACTTC. Together with reference TRBV7-8 and TRBJ2-7, the CDR3 gives the full variable domain: GAGVSQSPRYKVAKRGQDVALRCDPISGHVSLFWYQQALGQGPEFLTYFQNEAQLDKSGLPSDRFFAERPEGSVSTLKIQRTQQEDSAVYLCASSLVGYEQYFGPGTRLTVT.

The V and J genes are TRBV28 and TRBJ2-2; 12 bases match TRBD2. There are 16 residues in the CDR3. Losses at the gene ends were 7 bases for V and 5 bases for J; bases not matched to a gene: 8. Germline-derived CDR1 and CDR2 are MDHEN and SYDVKM. Here the CDR3 DNA reads TGTGCCAGCACCCAAGGACTAGCGGGACAGACCGGGGAGCTGTTTTTT. Translation gives CASTQGLAGQTGELFF.

CDR3: CASSLFGRGDTEAFF. CDR3 coding DNA: TGTGCCAGCAGCTTATTCGGCAGAGGAGACACTGAAGCTTTCTTT. The chain links TRBV7-3 to TRBJ1-1; D remains ambiguous. Trimming cost V 2 bases and J 3 bases, with 13 bases left between them. Germline assignment: CDR1 SGHTA and CDR2 FQGTGA. The CDR3 consists of 15 residues.

The V gene is TRBV5-6, the J gene TRBJ2-1; 13 bases are shared with TRBD2. With V trimmed by 9 bases and J by 7 bases, 7 bases remained unmatched. The germline V gene has CDR1 SGHDT and CDR2 YYEEEE. This CDR3 is 14 amino acids long. The CDR3 region has the DNA TGTGCCACTCTACGACTAGCGGGAGGAAATGAGCAGTTCTTC. Translation: CATLRLAGGNEQFF.

The chain has TRBV6-5 and TRBJ2-5, with D maybe TRBD2 (5 bases). CDR1 and CDR2 from the germline V gene are MNHEY and SVGAGI. This CDR3 is 13 amino acids long. Trimming removed 6 bases from V and 5 bases from J, with 13 bases in between. The DNA for the CDR3 is TGTGCCAGCAGGCCCTCCGGCGGGGAGACCCAGTACTTC. This codes for CASRPSGGETQYF.

The rearrangement uses TRBV6-5 and TRBJ1-5; D may be TRBD1 (6 bases). The CDR3 is 15 amino acids. Trimming stripped 6 bases from V and 1 base from J, with 13 bases between. Germline values: CDR1 MNHEY, CDR2 SVGAGI. The CDR3 DNA reads as TGTGCCAGCAGATTCACAGGGCGCAGCAATCAGCCCCAGCATTTT. Protein: CASRFTGRSNQPQHF.

The genes are TRBV5-6 and TRBJ2-3; 9 bases align to TRBD2. The CDR3 is 18 residues long. V was clipped by 2 bases and J by 2 bases; unmatched bases: 12. Germline V gives CDR1 SGHDT, CDR2 YYEEEE. CDR3: CASSFLAGGPRATDTQYF. As DNA, the CDR3 is TGTGCCAGCAGCTTTCTGGCGGGGGGGCCTCGAGCCACAGATACGCAGTATTTT.

The V gene is TRBV27, the J gene TRBJ1-6, with 8 bases fitting TRBD1. This CDR3 has 16 amino acids. CDR1 and CDR2 from the germline V gene are MNHEY and SMNVEV (reference sequence). V was clipped by 2 bases and J by 6 bases; unmatched bases: 6. CDR3 amino acids: CASSLPQGAGNSPLHF. The CDR3 DNA reads as TGTGCCAGCAGTTTACCCCAGGGGGCTGGTAATTCACCCCTCCACTTT.

This chain links TRBV30 with TRBJ1-1; unclear D gene. Per germline, CDR1 GTSNPN and CDR2 SVGIG (reference sequence). The CDR3 runs to 10 residues. V was clipped by 2 bases and J by 10 bases, with 8 bases between them. CDR3 amino acids: CAWSPLAAFF. CDR3 in DNA: TGTGCCTGGAGTCCCCTAGCAGCTTTCTTT. The full variable domain, rest sourced from reference TRBV30 and TRBJ1-1, is SQTIHQWPATLVQPVGSPLSLECTVEGTSNPNLYWYRQAAGRGLQLLFYSVGIGQISSEVPQNLSASRPQDRQFILSSKKLLLSDSGFYLCAWSPLAAFFGQGTRLTVV.

The J gene is TRBJ1-4, the V gene TRBV19; a possible D gene is TRBD1 (6 bases). The germline CDR1 and CDR2 sequences are LNHDA and SQIVND (reference sequence). This CDR3 spans 13 amino acids. V was clipped by 10 bases and J by 7 bases, with 16 bases between them. The CDR3 sequence: CAIGGGAGEKLFF. CDR3 bases: TGTGCCATCGGGGGGGGCGCCGGTGAAAAACTGTTTTTT.

V is TRBV6-5 and J is TRBJ1-6, with TRBD1 identical over 8 bases. CDR1 is MNHEY, CDR2 SVGAGI, per germline. With 6 bases clipped from V and 6 bases from J, the junction kept 7 bases outside the gene matches. The CDR3 has 15 residues. This CDR3 is CASRETDRANSPLHF. In nucleotides, the CDR3 is TGTGCCAGCAGGGAGACGGACAGGGCTAATTCACCCCTCCACTTT.

The V call is TRBV19, the J call TRBJ1-2, with D unresolved. The germline V gene encodes CDR1 LNHDA and CDR2 SQIVND (reference sequence). V lost 3 bases, J lost 7 bases, and 12 bases lay in between. The CDR3 extends over 13 amino acids. The CDR3 spells CASSMGRSFGYTF. The CDR3 nucleotides are TGTGCCAGTAGTATGGGCAGGTCTTTTGGCTACACCTTC.

The J gene is TRBJ2-3, the V gene TRBV19, with TRBD2 as a possible D gene (6 bases). The CDR3 length is 12 residues. The V end lost 6 bases, the J end lost 5 bases, and 9 bases lay between the germline ends. The germline gives CDR1 LNHDA, CDR2 SQIVND (reference sequence). The CDR3 region has the DNA TGTGCCAGTAGGCAAGCGGGAGATACGCAGTATTTT. As protein: CASRQAGDTQYF.

A single count supports this clone. The gene calls are TRBV30 and TRBJ2-7, with TRBD2 identical over 11 bases. Trimming cost V 2 bases and J 8 bases; bases outside gene matches: 5. The germline V gene has CDR1 GTSNPN and CDR2 SVGIG (reference sequence). The CDR3 spans 13 residues. For the CDR3, the DNA is TGTGCCTGGAGTCCCCTAGCGGGGGGCCAGCAGTACTTC. Translating it yields CAWSPLAGGQQYF.

On this clone itself: A much larger clone differs from this one at a single base, so this may be a read error. The chain recombines TRBV6-2 or TRBV6-3 with TRBJ2-5, with 14 bases lining up with TRBD2. Losses at the gene ends were 6 bases for V and 8 bases for J; bases not matched to a gene: 8. CDR1 is MNHEY, CDR2 SVGEGT, per germline. The CDR3 runs to 15 residues. CDR3 in amino acids: CASSLPTSGGGTQYF. CDR3 DNA: TGTGCCAGCAGCCTTCCGACTAGCGGGGGGGGAACCCAGTACTTC.

The gene calls are TRBV5-4 and TRBJ1-1; 9 nucleotides match TRBD1. CDR1 is SGHNT and CDR2 is YYREEE in the germline V gene (reference sequence). The CDR3 is made up of 15 amino acids. V shed 3 bases, J shed 4 bases, and the junction held 7 bases outside the gene matches. CDR3 bases: TGTGCCAGCAGCTCTCCCGGGACAGGGCTCACTGAAGCTTTCTTT. It translates to CASSSPGTGLTEAFF.

This clone has more than one count but fewer than ten. V usage is TRBV19 and J usage is TRBJ2-6, with D possibly TRBD1 on 5 matching bases. V was pared by 9 bases and J by 4 bases, with 13 bases between. The CDR3 totals 14 residues. Germline V gene lookup returns CDR1 LNHDA and CDR2 SQIVND (reference sequence). The chain's CDR3 is CASSPGLGANVLTF. The CDR3 bases are TGTGCCAGCTCCCCAGGGTTGGGGGCCAACGTCCTGACTTTC.

This rearrangement joins TRBV19 to TRBJ2-4; TRBD1 aligns across 8 bases. CDR1 and CDR2 (germline): LNHDA, SQIVND (reference sequence). V lost 10 bases to trimming and J lost 8 bases; unmatched junction nucleotides: 7. The CDR3 is 12 amino acids. DNA for the CDR3: TGTGCCACGCGGACAGGGCGGGACATTCAGTACTTC. It yields the protein CATRTGRDIQYF.

The chain combines TRBV18 with TRBJ1-1; D might be TRBD1 (5 bases). The CDR3 length is 15 residues. Germline V lookup: CDR1 KGHSH, CDR2 LQKENI. V dropped 1 base and J dropped 3 bases, with 12 bases sitting between them. The CDR3 DNA reads TGTGCCAGCTCACCACGCCAGGGAAGGCACACTGAAGCTTTCTTT. Translation: CASSPRQGRHTEAFF.

The genes are TRBV6-4 and TRBJ1-1; TRBD1 aligns across 8 bases. This CDR3 region has 16 residues. The ends lost 3 bases at V and 5 bases at J; junction bases unmatched: 11. Germline V gene lookup returns CDR1 MRHNA and CDR2 SNTAGT. The CDR3 reads CASSEQGVPRSTEAFF. The CDR3 nucleotides read TGTGCCAGCAGTGAACAGGGGGTCCCTCGAAGTACTGAAGCTTTCTTT.